This TCR beta chain came from a study of beta chain features in type 1 diabetes. Study details: Sorted cells, 90 million to 130 million in number, were examined across all samples. Study outcomes and limitations: TCRB repertoires of naive, central memory and Treg cells appeared more similar among patients than among healthy donors. Shortening of TCRB CDR3s, moderate but significant, appeared in all four CD4+ subsets of Type 1 diabetes patients. VDJ junctions sequenced from type 1 diabetes patients showed fewer insertions and more deletions.

Comments on this clone: What it binds is not known.

Sequencing targeted expressed TCRB transcripts, as all isolated RNA had been reverse transcribed. Here immunoSEQ multiplex PCR was the method, and the copy in TCRdb shows in-frame clones only, minus some. The sample has a few hundred thousand clones, over 11% seen once. The receptor was derived from a man aged 25-45 years in good health. Sequences were obtained from naive CD4+ T cells from blood.

CDR3 loop: CASSPATGYGGETQYF. CDR3 nucleotides: TGTGCCAGCTCACCGGCTACAGGGTACGGAGGAGAGACCCAGTACTTC. The rearrangement joins TRBV18 to TRBJ2-5; TRBD1 might be the D (6 bases). This CDR3 comprises 16 residues. V was clipped by 3 bases and J by 4 bases, with 18 bases between them. Germline values: CDR1 KGHSH, CDR2 LQKENI.